Shown below are 14 T cell receptor beta chains from a single sample sequenced in a study of blood T cell repertoires in COVID-19. The data were produced by immunoSEQ multiplex PCR, yet TCRdb's version contains in-frame clones alone and is incomplete. Of about 250,000 clones in the sample, roughly 85% were seen once. The sequencing input was PBMCs or T cells enriched from blood (not recorded which). The receptors were sampled from a woman aged 25 to 39 who had recovered from COVID-19.

V usage is TRBV7-9 and J usage is TRBJ2-7, with 9 positions matching TRBD2. The CDR3 is made up of 16 amino acids. The V gene end was trimmed by 5 bases and the J gene end by 5 bases; junction bases not matched to a gene: 13. CDR1 and CDR2 (germline): SEHNR, FQNEAQ (reference sequence). For the CDR3, the DNA is TGTGCCAGCAGCCCCTGGCGGGAGGGGTGGTGGGACGAGCAGTACTTC. Translated: CASSPWREGWWDEQYF.

This chain joins TRBV7-9 and TRBJ1-1; 8 bases match TRBD1. Germline CDR1 and CDR2: SEHNR and FQNEAQ (reference sequence). V shed 3 bases and J 3 bases; nucleotides not matched to a gene: 12. The CDR3 runs to 17 residues. CDR3 amino acids: CASSFRKAGGADTEAFF. In DNA, the CDR3 is TGTGCCAGCAGCTTCCGGAAGGCAGGGGGCGCCGACACTGAAGCTTTCTTT.

V gene TRBV27 combines with J gene TRBJ2-1; perhaps TRBD2 as D (6 bases). Germline assignment: CDR1 MNHEY and CDR2 SMNVEV (reference sequence). The CDR3 totals 16 residues. Trimming pared 6 bases from V and 4 bases from J, leaving 19 bases between. CDR3 sequence reads: CASRASLAGYYNEQFF. CDR3 nucleotide sequence: TGTGCCAGCAGAGCCTCCCTCGCGGGGTATTACAATGAGCAGTTCTTC.

The chain is built from TRBV7-9 and TRBJ1-1; D is uncertain. This CDR3 spans 15 amino acids. Per germline, CDR1 SEHNR and CDR2 FQNEAQ (reference sequence). Trimming left V 1 base short and J 1 base short, with 10 bases between. As DNA, the CDR3 is TGTGCCAGCAGCTTAGTGGCGACAAGGAACACTGAAGCTTTCTTT. Translated: CASSLVATRNTEAFF.

This clone was detected a few times. The rearrangement uses TRBV7-8 and TRBJ1-2; D not certain. The V gene lost 5 bases and the J gene lost 1 base, with 11 bases spanning the gap. This CDR3 has 14 amino acids. Germline V gene lookup returns CDR1 SGHVS and CDR2 FQNEAQ. DNA of the CDR3: TGTGCCAGCAGCCTCGGCGGAAGTAACTATGGCTACACCTTC. Translating it yields CASSLGGSNYGYTF.

This clone was detected a few times. Within the sample, other DNA sequences also encode this same CDR3. The chain has TRBV5-4 and TRBJ1-1; the D is unclear. The CDR3 spans 13 residues. Trimming shortened V by 0 bases and J by 2 bases, and 5 bases separated the two germline ends. Germline V gene lookup returns CDR1 SGHNT and CDR2 YYREEE (reference sequence). The CDR3 nucleotides read TGTGCCAGCAGCTTGGTGCGTAACACTGAAGCTTTCTTT. Translation gives CASSLVRNTEAFF.

This chain connects TRBV9 to TRBJ1-5, with 10 bases matching TRBD1. CDR3 size: 15 residues. The V gene's germline CDR1 is SGDLS and CDR2 YYNGEE. V lost 3 bases to trimming and J lost 4 bases; unmatched junction nucleotides: 4. The CDR3 is CASSGTGGGNQPQHF. CDR3 in DNA: TGTGCCAGCAGCGGGACAGGGGGTGGGAATCAGCCCCAGCATTTT. The full variable domain, completed using reference TRBV9 and TRBJ1-5, is DSGVTQTPKHLITATGQRVTLRCSPRSGDLSVYWYQQSLDQGLQFLIQYYNGEERAKGNILERFSAQQFPDLHSELNLSSLELGDSALYFCASSGTGGGNQPQHFGDGTRLSIL.

In DNA, the CDR3 is TGTGCCAGCAGAAATAGGGACAGGCACTCTGGAAACACCATATATTTT. Protein: CASRNRDRHSGNTIYF. The V call is TRBV5-6, the J call TRBJ1-3, with 8 positions matching TRBD1. The CDR3 sequence is 16 residues long. J lost 0 bases, V lost 5 bases, and 7 bases had no gene match. The germline V gene encodes CDR1 SGHDT and CDR2 YYEEEE.

This rearrangement joins TRBV5-1 to TRBJ2-1, with D hard to call. The germline CDR1 and CDR2 sequences are SGHRS and YFSETQ. The CDR3 totals 20 residues. V shed 4 bases and J shed 0 bases, with 26 bases lying between them. The CDR3 is CASSPAMESDLLSSYNEQFF. The CDR3 DNA reads as TGCGCCAGCAGCCCCGCAATGGAATCCGATCTACTAAGCTCCTACAATGAGCAGTTCTTC.

This clone was counted between two and nine times. The chain combines TRBV7-9 with TRBJ1-5; D is unclear. Trimming took off 5 bases at V and 7 bases at J, with 15 bases between the two ends. This CDR3 has 14 residues. Germline V lookup: CDR1 SEHNR, CDR2 FQNEAQ (reference sequence). CDR3: CASSTSGETQPQHF. The CDR3 bases are TGTGCCAGCAGCACAAGCGGGGAAACGCAGCCCCAGCATTTT. The full variable domain, with the rest looked up from reference TRBV7-9 and TRBJ1-5, is DTGVSQNPRHKITKRGQNVTFRCDPISEHNRLYWYRQTLGQGPEFLTYFQNEAQLEKSRLLSDRFSAERPKGSFSTLEIQRTEQGDSAMYLCASSTSGETQPQHFGDGTRLSIL.

In this sample, this clone turned up once. V usage is TRBV6-1 and J usage is TRBJ1-5; D gene uncertain. The CDR3 has 14 residues. The ends were cut back, 3 bases at V and 0 bases at J, with 6 bases in the middle. Looked up from germline, CDR1 is MNHNS and CDR2 is SASEGT. The CDR3 region has the DNA TGTGCCAGCAGTGAGACACATAGCAATCAGCCCCAGCATTTT. Its protein product is CASSETHSNQPQHF.

The V gene is TRBV15, the J gene TRBJ2-5; D ambiguous. CDR1 and CDR2 (germline): LNHNV, YYDKDF (reference sequence). V was trimmed by 2 bases and J by 3 bases, leaving 4 bases between them. The CDR3 is 12 amino acids. The CDR3 spells CATSRIEETQYF. CDR3 DNA sequence: TGTGCCACCAGCAGAATAGAAGAGACCCAGTACTTC.

This chain uses TRBV19 with TRBJ1-1; possible D gene TRBD1, 6 bases. Germline V gene sequence: CDR1 LNHDA, CDR2 SQIVND (reference sequence). This CDR3 region has 17 residues. V lost 4 bases to trimming and J lost 0 bases, with 18 bases between them. The CDR3 region has the DNA TGTGCCAGTAGTACCGAACAGACCCGACAGGTGAACACTGAAGCTTTCTTT. The encoded protein is CASSTEQTRQVNTEAFF.

Here the CDR3 DNA reads TGTGCCAGCAGCCTGGGACTAGCGGGGCCCTATGGCTACACCTTC. This gives the protein CASSLGLAGPYGYTF. This rearrangement joins TRBV14 to TRBJ1-2, with D tentatively TRBD1 (5 bases). V shed 4 bases and J shed 4 bases, with 16 bases lying between them. This CDR3 is built from 15 residues. CDR1 and CDR2 (germline): SGHDN, FVKESK.